The clone carrying this T cell receptor (beta chain) was seen more than once but under ten times. The data were obtained in a study of identical twins. TCRdb reanalysed the 5' RACE reads using MiXCR and keeps one entry per CDR3 protein. The table has 600,000 to 850,000 distinct CDR3 sequences, 18% seen once; the top ten hold less than 15%. Trimming stripped 0 bases from V and 5 bases from J, with 11 bases between. Germline V CDR1 and CDR2: MGHRA, YSYEKL. The CDR3 totals 15 residues. These data also featured in a second study, about T cells expressing NK-cell markers. As that study records: Seven sequenced donors out of eight were HCMV-seropositive, one seronegative.

The chain uses TRBV4-1 and TRBJ2-1; possibly TRBD1 for D (6 bases). This sequence originates from a woman between 18 and 29 years old in good health. Input material: PBMCs. CDR3 loop: CASSQDRGINNEQFF. In nucleotides, the CDR3 is TGCGCCAGCAGCCAAGACAGGGGAATTAACAATGAGCAGTTCTTC.